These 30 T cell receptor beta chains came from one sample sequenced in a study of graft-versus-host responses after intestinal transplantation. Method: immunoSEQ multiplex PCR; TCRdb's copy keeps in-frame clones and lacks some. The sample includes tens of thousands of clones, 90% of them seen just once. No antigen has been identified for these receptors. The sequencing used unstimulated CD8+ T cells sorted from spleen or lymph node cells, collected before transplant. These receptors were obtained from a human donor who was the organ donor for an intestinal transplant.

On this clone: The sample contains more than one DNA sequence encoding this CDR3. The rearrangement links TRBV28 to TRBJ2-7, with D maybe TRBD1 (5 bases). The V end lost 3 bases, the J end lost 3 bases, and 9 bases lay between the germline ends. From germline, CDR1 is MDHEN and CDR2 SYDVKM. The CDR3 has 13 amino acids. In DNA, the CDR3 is TGTGCCAGCAGTTTGAGCGACAGCTACGAGCAGTACGTC. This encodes CASSLSDSYEQYV.

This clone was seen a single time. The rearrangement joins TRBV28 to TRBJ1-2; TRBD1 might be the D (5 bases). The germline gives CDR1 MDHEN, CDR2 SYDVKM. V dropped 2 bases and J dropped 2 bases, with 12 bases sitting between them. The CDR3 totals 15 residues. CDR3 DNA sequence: TGTGCCAGCAGTTTAAGGCAGCCAGGGAACTATGGCTACACCTTC. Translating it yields CASSLRQPGNYGYTF.

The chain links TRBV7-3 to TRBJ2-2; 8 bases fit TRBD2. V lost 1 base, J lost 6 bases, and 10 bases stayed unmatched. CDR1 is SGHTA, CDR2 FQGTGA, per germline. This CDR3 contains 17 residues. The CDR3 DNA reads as TGTGCCAGCAGCTTAAGTCACACGGGGGGGCCGGCCGGGGAGCTGTTTTTT. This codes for CASSLSHTGGPAGELFF.

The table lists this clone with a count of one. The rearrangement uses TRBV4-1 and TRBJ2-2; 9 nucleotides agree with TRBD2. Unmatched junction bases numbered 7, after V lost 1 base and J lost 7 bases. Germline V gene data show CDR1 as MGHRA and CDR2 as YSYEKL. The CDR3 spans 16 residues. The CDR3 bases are TGCGCCAGCAGCCAAGTTCTAGCGGGGCGTAGCGGGGAGCTGTTTTTT. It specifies CASSQVLAGRSGELFF.

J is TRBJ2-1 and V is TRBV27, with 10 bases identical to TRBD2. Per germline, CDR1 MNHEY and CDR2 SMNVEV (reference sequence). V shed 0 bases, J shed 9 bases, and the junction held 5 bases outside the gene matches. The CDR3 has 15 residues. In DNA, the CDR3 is TGTGCCAGCAGTTTATCAGCGGGGGGGCTCGGTGAGCAGTTCTTC. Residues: CASSLSAGGLGEQFF.

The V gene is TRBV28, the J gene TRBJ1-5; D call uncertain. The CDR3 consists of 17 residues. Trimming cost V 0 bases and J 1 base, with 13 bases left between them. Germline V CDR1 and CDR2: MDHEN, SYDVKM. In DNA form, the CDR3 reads TGTGCCAGCAGTTTATGGCGGGGAGAGGGCAGCAATCAGCCCCAGCATTTT. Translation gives CASSLWRGEGSNQPQHF. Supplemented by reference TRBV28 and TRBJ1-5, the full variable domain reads DVKVTQSSRYLVKRTGEKVFLECVQDMDHENMFWYRQDPGLGLRLIYFSYDVKMKEKGDIPEGYSVSREKKERFSLILESASTNQTSMYLCASSLWRGEGSNQPQHFGDGTRLSIL.

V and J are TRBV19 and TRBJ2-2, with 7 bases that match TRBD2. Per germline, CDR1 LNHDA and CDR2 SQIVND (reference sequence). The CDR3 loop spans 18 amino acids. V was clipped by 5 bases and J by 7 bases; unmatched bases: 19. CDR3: CASSPRLTSRNVHGELFF. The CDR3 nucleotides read TGTGCCAGTAGTCCTCGCTTGACTAGCAGAAACGTCCACGGGGAGCTGTTTTTT.

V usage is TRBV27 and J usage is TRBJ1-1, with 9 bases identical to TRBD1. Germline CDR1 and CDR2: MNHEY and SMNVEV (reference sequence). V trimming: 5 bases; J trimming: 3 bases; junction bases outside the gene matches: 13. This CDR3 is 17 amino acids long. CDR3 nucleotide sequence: TGTGCCAGCAGTCTCAAACAGGGGGCTTTTCTTGACACTGAAGCTTTCTTT. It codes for CASSLKQGAFLDTEAFF.

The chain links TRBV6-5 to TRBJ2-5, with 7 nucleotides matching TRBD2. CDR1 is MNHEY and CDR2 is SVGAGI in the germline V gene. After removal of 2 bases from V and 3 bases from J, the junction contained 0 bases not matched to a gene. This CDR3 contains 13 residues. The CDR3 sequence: CASSYLAEETQYF. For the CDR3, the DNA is TGTGCCAGCAGTTACCTAGCGGAAGAGACCCAGTACTTC.

The CDR3 protein is CASSPIEGRADSVETQYF. CDR3 nucleotides: TGTGCCAGCTCGCCGATTGAAGGACGGGCGGATAGCGTGGAGACCCAGTACTTC. The V and J genes are TRBV18 and TRBJ2-5, with a possible D match to TRBD2 (5 bases). The CDR3 length is 18 residues. Trimming took off 6 bases at V and 5 bases at J, with 28 bases between the two ends. Germline CDR1 and CDR2: KGHSH and LQKENI. Based on the CDR3 plus reference TRBV18 and TRBJ2-5, the full variable domain is NAGVMQNPRHLVRRRGQEARLRCSPMKGHSHVYWYRQLPEEGLKFMVYLQKENIIDESGMPKERFSAEFPKEGPSILRIQQVVRGDSAAYFCASSPIEGRADSVETQYFGPGTRLLVL.

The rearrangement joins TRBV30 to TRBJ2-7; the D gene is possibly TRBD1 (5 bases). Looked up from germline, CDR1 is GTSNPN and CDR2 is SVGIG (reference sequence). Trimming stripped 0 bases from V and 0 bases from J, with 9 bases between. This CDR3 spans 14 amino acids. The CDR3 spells CAWSVPRDSYEQYV. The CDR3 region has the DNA TGTGCCTGGAGTGTACCCAGGGACTCCTACGAGCAGTACGTC.

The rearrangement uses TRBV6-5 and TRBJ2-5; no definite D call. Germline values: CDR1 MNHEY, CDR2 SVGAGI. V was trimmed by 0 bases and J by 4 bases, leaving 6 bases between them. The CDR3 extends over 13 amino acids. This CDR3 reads CASSYSLVETQYF. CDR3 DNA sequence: TGTGCCAGCAGTTACTCTTTAGTAGAGACCCAGTACTTC.

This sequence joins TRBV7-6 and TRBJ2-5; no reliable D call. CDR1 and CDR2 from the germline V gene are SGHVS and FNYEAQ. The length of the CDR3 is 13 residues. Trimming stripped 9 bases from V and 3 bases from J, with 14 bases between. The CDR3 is CASALRSKETQYF. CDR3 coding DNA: TGTGCCAGTGCGTTACGGTCCAAAGAGACCCAGTACTTC.

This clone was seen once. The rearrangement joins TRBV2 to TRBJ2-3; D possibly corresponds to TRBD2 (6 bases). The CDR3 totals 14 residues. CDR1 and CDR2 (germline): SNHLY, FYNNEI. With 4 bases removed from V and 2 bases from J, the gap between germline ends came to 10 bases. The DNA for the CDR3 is TGTGCCAGCAGTGGGACGGGGGACACAGATACGCAGTATTTT. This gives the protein CASSGTGDTDTQYF. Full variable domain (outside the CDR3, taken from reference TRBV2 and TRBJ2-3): EPEVTQTPSHQVTQMGQEVILRCVPISNHLYFYWYRQILGQKVEFLVSFYNNEISEKSEIFDDQFSVERPDGSNFTLKIRSTKLEDSAMYFCASSGTGDTDTQYFGPGTRLTVL.

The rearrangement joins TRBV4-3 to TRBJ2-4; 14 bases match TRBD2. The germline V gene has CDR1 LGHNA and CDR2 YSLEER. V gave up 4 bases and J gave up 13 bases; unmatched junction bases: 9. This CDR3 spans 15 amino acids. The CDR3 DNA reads TGCGCCAGCAGCCTCGGGACTAGCGGGGGAAACGAACAGTACTTC. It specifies CASSLGTSGGNEQYF.

CDR3 nucleotide sequence: TGCGCCAGCAGAGGTTTTGAGGATTCACCCCTCCACTTT. Its translation: CASRGFEDSPLHF. The V call is TRBV5-1, the J call TRBJ1-6; no clear D. Germline-derived CDR1 and CDR2 are SGHRS and YFSETQ. The V end lost 5 bases, the J end lost 8 bases, and 11 bases lay between the germline ends. CDR3 size: 13 residues.

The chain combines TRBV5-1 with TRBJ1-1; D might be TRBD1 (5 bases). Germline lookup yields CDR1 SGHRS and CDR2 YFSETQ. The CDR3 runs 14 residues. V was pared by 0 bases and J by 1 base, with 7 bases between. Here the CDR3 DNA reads TGCGCCAGCAGCTTGGTCACAGGGAACACTGAAGCTTTCTTT. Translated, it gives CASSLVTGNTEAFF. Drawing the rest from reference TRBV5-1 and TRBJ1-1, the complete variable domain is KAGVTQTPRYLIKTRGQQVTLSCSPISGHRSVSWYQQTPGQGLQFLFEYFSETQRNKGNFPGRFSGRQFSNSRSEMNVSTLELGDSALYLCASSLVTGNTEAFFGQGTRLTVV.

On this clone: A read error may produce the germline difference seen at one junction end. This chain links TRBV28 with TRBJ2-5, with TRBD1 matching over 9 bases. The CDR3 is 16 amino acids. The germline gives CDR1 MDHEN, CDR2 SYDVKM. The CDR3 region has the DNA TGTGCCAGCAGTATATGGACAGGGGAGCGGTCGGAGACCCAGTACTTC. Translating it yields CASSIWTGERSETQYF.

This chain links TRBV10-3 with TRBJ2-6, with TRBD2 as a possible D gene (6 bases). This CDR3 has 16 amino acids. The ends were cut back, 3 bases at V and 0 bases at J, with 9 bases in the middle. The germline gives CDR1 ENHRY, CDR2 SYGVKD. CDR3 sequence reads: CAISEWDFSGANVLTF. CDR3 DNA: TGTGCCATCAGTGAATGGGACTTCTCTGGGGCCAACGTCCTGACTTTC.

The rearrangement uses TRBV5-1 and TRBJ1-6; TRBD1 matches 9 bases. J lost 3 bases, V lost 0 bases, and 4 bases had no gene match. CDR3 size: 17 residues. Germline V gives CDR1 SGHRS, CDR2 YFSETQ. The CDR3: CASSLGLGQGYNSPLHF. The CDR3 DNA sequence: TGCGCCAGCAGCTTGGGGCTGGGACAGGGCTATAATTCACCCCTCCACTTT. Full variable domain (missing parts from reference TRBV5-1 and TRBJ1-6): KAGVTQTPRYLIKTRGQQVTLSCSPISGHRSVSWYQQTPGQGLQFLFEYFSETQRNKGNFPGRFSGRQFSNSRSEMNVSTLELGDSALYLCASSLGLGQGYNSPLHFGNGTRLTVT.

CDR3 nucleotide sequence: TGTGCCACCAGCAGAGATCGACAAAATAGCAATCAGCCCCAGCATTTT. Its protein product is CATSRDRQNSNQPQHF. This sequence joins TRBV15 and TRBJ1-5; D gene unclear. Trimming cost V 0 bases and J 0 bases, with 9 bases left between them. The CDR3 sequence is 16 residues long. The germline V gene encodes CDR1 LNHNV and CDR2 YYDKDF (reference sequence).

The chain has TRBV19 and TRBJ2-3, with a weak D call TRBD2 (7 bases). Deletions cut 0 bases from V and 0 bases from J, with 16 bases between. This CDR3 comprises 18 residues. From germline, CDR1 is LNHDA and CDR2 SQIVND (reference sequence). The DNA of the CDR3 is TGTGCCAGTAGTATAGAAGGGAGGGGGGAAACTAGCACAGATACGCAGTATTTT. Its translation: CASSIEGRGETSTDTQYF.

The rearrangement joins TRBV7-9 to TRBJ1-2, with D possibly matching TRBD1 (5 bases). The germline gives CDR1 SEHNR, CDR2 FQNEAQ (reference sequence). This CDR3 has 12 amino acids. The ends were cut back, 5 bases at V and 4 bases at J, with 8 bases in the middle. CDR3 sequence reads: CASSAGSYGYTF. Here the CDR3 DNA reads TGTGCCAGCAGCGCAGGGTCCTATGGCTACACCTTC.

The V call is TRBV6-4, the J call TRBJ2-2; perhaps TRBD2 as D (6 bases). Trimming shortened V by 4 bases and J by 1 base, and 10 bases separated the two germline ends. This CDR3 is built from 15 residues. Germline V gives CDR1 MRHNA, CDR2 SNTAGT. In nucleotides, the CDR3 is TGTGCCAGCAGTGTATCCGGGGGGAACACCGGGGAGCTGTTTTTT. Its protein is CASSVSGGNTGELFF.

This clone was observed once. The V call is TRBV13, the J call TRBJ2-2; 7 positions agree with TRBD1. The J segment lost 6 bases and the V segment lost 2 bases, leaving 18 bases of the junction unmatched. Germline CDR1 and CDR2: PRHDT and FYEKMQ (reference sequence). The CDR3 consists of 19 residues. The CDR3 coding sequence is TGTGCCAGCAGCTTACTTACCGGACAGGCGAGGGTTTTCTCCGGGGAGCTGTTTTTT. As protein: CASSLLTGQARVFSGELFF.

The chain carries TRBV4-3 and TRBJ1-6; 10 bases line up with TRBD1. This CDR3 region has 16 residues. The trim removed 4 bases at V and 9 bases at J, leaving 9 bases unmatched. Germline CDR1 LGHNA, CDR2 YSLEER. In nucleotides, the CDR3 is TGCGCCAGCAGCCCCGGGACAGGGGAACTGATTTCACCCCTCCACTTT. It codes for CASSPGTGELISPLHF.

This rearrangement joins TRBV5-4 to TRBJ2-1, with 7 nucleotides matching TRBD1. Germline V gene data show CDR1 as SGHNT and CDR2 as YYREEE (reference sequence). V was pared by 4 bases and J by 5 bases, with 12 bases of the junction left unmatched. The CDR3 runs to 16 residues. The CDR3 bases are TGTGCCAGCAGCGACCATCTGACAGGGCCCAACAATGAGCAGTTCTTC. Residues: CASSDHLTGPNNEQFF.

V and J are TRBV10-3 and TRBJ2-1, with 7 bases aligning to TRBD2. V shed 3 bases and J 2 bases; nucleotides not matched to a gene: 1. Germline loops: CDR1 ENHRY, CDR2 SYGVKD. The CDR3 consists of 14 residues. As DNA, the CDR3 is TGTGCCATCAGTGATGGGGGGGCCTACAATGAGCAGTTCTTC. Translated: CAISDGGAYNEQFF.

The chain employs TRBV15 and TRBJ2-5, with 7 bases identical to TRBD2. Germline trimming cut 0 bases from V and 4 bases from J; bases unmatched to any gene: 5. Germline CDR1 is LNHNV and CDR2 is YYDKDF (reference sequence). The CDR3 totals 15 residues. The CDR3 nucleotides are TGTGCCACCAGCAGAGATAGGGGAGGGCCAGAGACCCAGTACTTC. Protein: CATSRDRGGPETQYF.

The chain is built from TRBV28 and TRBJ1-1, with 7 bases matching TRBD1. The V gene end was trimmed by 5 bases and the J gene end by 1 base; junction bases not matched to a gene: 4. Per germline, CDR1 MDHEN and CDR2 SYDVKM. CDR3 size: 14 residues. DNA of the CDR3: TGTGCCAGCAGTCAGGGGGGAGGGAACACTGAAGCTTTCTTT. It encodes CASSQGGGNTEAFF. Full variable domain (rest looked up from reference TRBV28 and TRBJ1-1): DVKVTQSSRYLVKRTGEKVFLECVQDMDHENMFWYRQDPGLGLRLIYFSYDVKMKEKGDIPEGYSVSREKKERFSLILESASTNQTSMYLCASSQGGGNTEAFFGQGTRLTVV.